Listed below are T cell receptor beta chains from one sample, sequenced in a study of cytomegalovirus exposure and HLA in healthy donors. Generated by immunoSEQ multiplex PCR, the TCRdb table keeps only in-frame clones and is missing some. The data show about 150,000 clones, more than 80% seen once. Sequencing was carried out using PBMCs. The source of these receptors is a woman between 40 and 55 years old in good health and CMV-seropositive. CDR3s include the opening cysteine and the closing phenylalanine or tryptophan. D genes are given only for firm matches. Rows give clone size only sometimes, using once, few, many, or a class for an expanded clone.

>TRBV5-4|TRBD2|TRBJ2-7|-
TGTGCCAGCAGTCGGACTAGCTCGGCAGGTAGCGAGCAGTACTTC
CASSRTSSAGSEQYF
>TRBV6-1|-|TRBJ2-2|-
TGTGCCAGCAGTGTGAAACGGACCGGGGAGCTGTTTTTT
CASSVKRTGELFF
>TRBV7-2|TRBD1|TRBJ1-1|few
TGTGCCAGCAGCTTAGGAGCAGGGGGGAAATTCGCTGAAGCTTTCTTT
CASSLGAGGKFAEAFF
>TRBV10-1|-|TRBJ1-1|-
TGCGCCAGCAGCAGGGGCGGCAGGTGGACTGAAGCTTTCTTT
CASSRGGRWTEAFF
>TRBV9|TRBD2|TRBJ2-3|-
TGTGCCAGCAGCGTAGGGGTAGCGGGAGCCACAGATACGCAGTATTTT
CASSVGVAGATDTQYF
>TRBV7-2|-|TRBJ2-5|-
TGTGCCAGCAGCTTAGTACAGGCACAAGAGACCCAGTACTTC
CASSLVQAQETQYF
>TRBV6-1|-|TRBJ2-7|-
TGTGCCACCGTAATTCCCTACGAGCAGTACTTC
CATVIPYEQYF
>TRBV30|-|TRBJ1-2|few
TGTGCCTGGTTAGGGGTTCGGGGGGCCCGAGCCCACTATGGCTACACCTTC
CAWLGVRGARAHYGYTF
>TRBV15|TRBD1|TRBJ1-1|-
TGTGCCACCAGCAGTGTAGCAGGGGGCGCGACTGAAGCTTTCTTT
CATSSVAGGATEAFF
>TRBV19|TRBD2|TRBJ2-5|-
TGTGCCAGTAGTAGTGGAGCGGGGGGGCGGGAGACCCAGTACTTC
CASSSGAGGRETQYF
>TRBV9|-|TRBJ2-3|-
TGTGCCAGCAGCGCCGAACCTGGAACAGGCACAGATACGCAGTATTTT
CASSAEPGTGTDTQYF
>TRBV7-9|-|TRBJ1-5|-
TGTGCCAGCAGCTTAGCCGGGGAAAGGCCCCAGCATTTT
CASSLAGERPQHF
>TRBV7-9|-|TRBJ1-2|-
TGTGCCAGCAGCCAGGCGGGAGGGTATGGCTACACCTTC
CASSQAGGYGYTF
>TRBV4-3|-|TRBJ1-5|-
TGCGCCAGCAGCCAAAAAGTAGACCTGAGGACACCCAATTATAGCAATCAGCCCCAGCATTTT
CASSQKVDLRTPNYSNQPQHF
>TRBV21-1|-|TRBJ1-4|-
TGTGCCAGCAGCACCGGCCGACAGATTAATGACGAACTGTTTTTT
CASSTGRQINDELFF
>TRBV5-8|-|TRBJ2-3|-
TGTGCCAGCAGCTTGCTATCTAAGAACACAGATACGCAGTATTTT
CASSLLSKNTDTQYF
>TRBV5-1|-|TRBJ2-3|-
TGCGCCAGCAGCCTACAGGGTTTATTCACAGATACGCAGTATTTT
CASSLQGLFTDTQYF
>TRBV28|TRBD2|TRBJ2-1|-
TGTGCCAGCAGACCGACTAGCGGGGGGAACAATGAGCAGTTCTTC
CASRPTSGGNNEQFF
>TRBV5-1|-|TRBJ1-3|-
TGCGCCAGCAAGGGGCCGGGTTTCTCTGGAAACACCATATATTTT
CASKGPGFSGNTIYF
>TRBV2|-|TRBJ1-1|-
TGTGCCAGCAGAGTCCGGGACAATAGGAACACTGAAGCTTTCTTT
CASRVRDNRNTEAFF
>TRBV18|-|TRBJ1-3|-
TGTGCCAGCTCACCACCTCAGGGTACTCGAAACACCATATATTTT
CASSPPQGTRNTIYF
>TRBV10-3|TRBD1|TRBJ1-2|once
TGTGCCATCAGACCGGGACAGGGATCGGGAAGTGGCTACACCTTC
CAIRPGQGSGSGYTF